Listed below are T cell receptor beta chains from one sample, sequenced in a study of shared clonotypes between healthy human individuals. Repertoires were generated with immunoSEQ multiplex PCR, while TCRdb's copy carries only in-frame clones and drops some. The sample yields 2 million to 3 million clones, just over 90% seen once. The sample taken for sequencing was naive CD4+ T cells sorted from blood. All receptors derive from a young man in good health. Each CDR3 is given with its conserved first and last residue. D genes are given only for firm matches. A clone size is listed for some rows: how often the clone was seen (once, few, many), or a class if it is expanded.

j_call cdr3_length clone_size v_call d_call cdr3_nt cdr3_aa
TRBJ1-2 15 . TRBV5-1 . TGCGCCAGCAGCCCGGCGACGGACCCATACTATGGCTACACCTTC CASSPATDPYYGYTF
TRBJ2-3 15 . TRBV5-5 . TGTGCCAGCAGCTTGGATGGAGACAACACAGATACGCAGTATTTT CASSLDGDNTDTQYF
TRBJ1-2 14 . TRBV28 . TGTGCCAGCAGTAGAAGTTTGGCCCTTTATGGCTACACCTTC CASSRSLALYGYTF
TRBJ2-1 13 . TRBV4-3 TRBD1 TGCGCCAGCAGCCGACAGGGTTACAATGAGCAGTTCTTC CASSRQGYNEQFF
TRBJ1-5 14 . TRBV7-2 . TGTGCCAGCAGCTTCAAGGGTAGCGTCTGGGCCCAGCATTTT CASSFKGSVWAQHF
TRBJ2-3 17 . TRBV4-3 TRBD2 TGCGCCAGCAGCCAAGACACAGCGGGAGGAGGGACAGATACGCAGTATTTT CASSQDTAGGGTDTQYF
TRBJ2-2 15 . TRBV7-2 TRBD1 TGTGCCAGCAGCTTAGACAGGGGAAACACCGGGGAGCTGTTTTTT CASSLDRGNTGELFF
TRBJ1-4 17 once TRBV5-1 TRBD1 TGCGCCAGCAGCCCAGGGACAGGGGGAGCAACTAATGAAAAACTGTTTTTT CASSPGTGGATNEKLFF
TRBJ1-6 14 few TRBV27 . TGTGCCAGCAGTCCTGGGACGGGAAATTCACCCCTCCACTTT CASSPGTGNSPLHF
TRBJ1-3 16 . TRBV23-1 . TGCGCCAGCACCGACTACGGAGCGATCTCTGGAAACACCATATATTTT CASTDYGAISGNTIYF
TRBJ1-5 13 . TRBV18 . TGTGCCAGCTCACGGGACACCCAGGGTCCCCAGCATTTT CASSRDTQGPQHF
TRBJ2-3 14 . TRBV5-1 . TGCGCCAGCAGGGATCTAGGTAGCACAGATACGCAGTATTTT CASRDLGSTDTQYF
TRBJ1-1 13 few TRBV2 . TGTGCCAGCAGGACCCAAGGACAAACTGAAGCTTTCTTT CASRTQGQTEAFF
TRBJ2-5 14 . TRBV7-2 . TGTGCCAGCAGCCCTCAGCGGTACCAAGAGACCCAGTACTTC CASSPQRYQETQYF
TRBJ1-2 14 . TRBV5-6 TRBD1 TGTGCCAGCAGCCTGGGACAGGAAAGCTATGGCTACACCTTC CASSLGQESYGYTF
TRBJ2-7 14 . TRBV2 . TGTGCCAGCAGCCCGGACCCGAGCTCCTACGAGCAGTACTTC CASSPDPSSYEQYF
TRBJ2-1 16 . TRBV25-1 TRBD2 TGTGCCAGCAGTGATCACAGCGGGGGGGTTTACAATGAGCAGTTCTTC CASSDHSGGVYNEQFF
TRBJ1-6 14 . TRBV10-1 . TGCGCCAGCAGTGCGGGGACACCCAATTCACCCCTCCACTTT CASSAGTPNSPLHF
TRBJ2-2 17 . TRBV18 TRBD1 TGTGCCAGCTCACCATCCCCCGGGACAGGGGGCACCGGGGAGCTGTTTTTT CASSPSPGTGGTGELFF
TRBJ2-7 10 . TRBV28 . TGTGCCAGCGGTTACAACGAGCAGTACTTC CASGYNEQYF
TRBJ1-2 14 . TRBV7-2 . TGTGCCAGCAGCTTAGGTCAGGGTATCTATGGCTACACCTTC CASSLGQGIYGYTF
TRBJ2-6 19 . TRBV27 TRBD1 TGTGCCAGCAGAACCGCCTTTCGGGACAGGGGGCCTGGGGCCAACGTCCTGACTTTC CASRTAFRDRGPGANVLTF
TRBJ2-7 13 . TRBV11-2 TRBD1 TGTGCCAGCAGTACTACAGGGGGAGGAGAGCAGTACTTC CASSTTGGGEQYF
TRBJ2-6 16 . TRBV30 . TGTGCCTGGTCGAGTACAATGACTTCTGGGGCCAACGTCCTGACTTTC CAWSSTMTSGANVLTF
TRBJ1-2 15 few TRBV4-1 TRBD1 TGCGCCAGCAGCCAAGGTCAGGGGGCTAACTATGGCTACACCTTC CASSQGQGANYGYTF
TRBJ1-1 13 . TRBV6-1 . TGTGCCAGCAGTGCAGGGGCGGGCACTGAAGCTTTCTTT CASSAGAGTEAFF
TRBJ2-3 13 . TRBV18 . TGTGCCAGCTCACTTAACGGTGGAGATACGCAGTATTTT CASSLNGGDTQYF
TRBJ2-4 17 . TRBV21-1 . TGTGCCAGCAGCAAATTCCATGGCTTTCTAGCCAAAAACATTCAGTACTTC CASSKFHGFLAKNIQYF
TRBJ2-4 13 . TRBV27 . TGTGCCAGCAGCTCGAGGGGCTTAAACATTCAGTACTTC CASSSRGLNIQYF
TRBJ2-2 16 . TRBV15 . TGTGCCACCAGCTTGAACACCCCCCCGAACACCGGGGAGCTGTTTTTT CATSLNTPPNTGELFF
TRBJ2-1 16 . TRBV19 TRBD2 TGTGCCAGTAGTATAACTAGCGGGCAAAAAAATAATGAGCAGTTCTTC CASSITSGQKNNEQFF
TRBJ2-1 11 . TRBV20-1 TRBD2 TGCAGTGCTAGTTCCGGGGGGGTTATAATCTTC CSASSGGVIIF
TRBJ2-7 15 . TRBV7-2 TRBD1 TGTGCCAGCAGCTACGACAGGGTTGGTACCTACGAGCAGTACTTC CASSYDRVGTYEQYF
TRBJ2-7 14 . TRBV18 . TGTGCCAGCTCACCAGGACGGCTATCCTACGAGCAGTACTTC CASSPGRLSYEQYF
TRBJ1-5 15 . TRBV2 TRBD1 TGTGCCAGCAGTCCGGACAGGGGAGGAGGTCAGCCCCAGCATTTT CASSPDRGGGQPQHF
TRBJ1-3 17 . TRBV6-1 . TGTGCCAGCAGTGCGTTCGGGCAGGCCTACTCTGGAAACACCATATATTTT CASSAFGQAYSGNTIYF
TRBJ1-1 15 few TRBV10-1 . TGCGCCAGCAGTGAGTCGTCGTTCGGCTTTTCTGAAGCTTTCTTT CASSESSFGFSEAFF
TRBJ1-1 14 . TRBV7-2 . TGTGCCAGCAGGAACGCAGGGTCTAACACTGAAGCTTTCTTT CASRNAGSNTEAFF
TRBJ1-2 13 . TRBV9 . TGTGCCAGCAGCCACGGCGGGGCCTATGGCTACACCTTC CASSHGGAYGYTF
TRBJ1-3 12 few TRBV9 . TGTGCCAGCAGTACCACAGGGAACACCATATATTTT CASSTTGNTIYF